This TCR beta chain appears in the sequencing data of a study of blood T cell repertoires in COVID-19. The wider study: For recovered donors of Cohort 3, there were two negative PCRs, clearance, or symptom resolution. Both acute and convalescent COVID-19 samples were obtained from the United States, Italy and Spain. T cells, B-cell-depleted T cells, or PBMCs provided the cDNA or gDNA that served as material.

Per the original methods: Amplification of reference gene primers provided the estimated nucleated cell counts. Sequenced by immunoSEQ multiplex PCR; TCRdb stores in-frame clones only, minus some. For V, J and clone size, that table is used; D and trimming come from the DNA. The repertoire holds about 210,000 clones, with roughly 86% as singletons. Specimen: PBMCs or T cells enriched from blood (not recorded which). The sequence was obtained from a woman aged 40 to 55 in a cohort exposed to, infected with or recovered from COVID-19 (not recorded which).

CDR3 nucleotides: TGCGCCAGCAGCCAAGATAATTTGCAGAGGGACTACACCTTC. It is translated as CASSQDNLQRDYTF. This chain uses TRBV4-1 with TRBJ1-2; unclear D gene. V shed 0 bases and J shed 10 bases, with 15 bases lying between them. Per germline, CDR1 MGHRA and CDR2 YSYEKL. This CDR3 spans 14 amino acids.